This T cell receptor beta chain came from a study of T cell responses to AZD1222 COVID-19 vaccine. Study outcomes and limitations: Every sample of the repertoires postdated the peak T cell response. Spike regions recognized by vaccine-associated CD4 TCRs spanned the protein, led by 160-218 and 743-854.

Assay used: immunoSEQ multiplex PCR; TCRdb lists only in-frame clones, some missing. The sample gives 95,000 to 100,000 clones, 75% to 95% of which show up once; around 1.3% is in the top ten. CDR1 is SEHNR, CDR2 FQNEAQ, per germline (reference sequence). The CDR3 is made up of 13 amino acids. V was cut by 5 bases and J by 2 bases, with 10 bases left in between. Details on this clone: Its specificity is not known.

The sequencing here drew on peripheral blood, taken on day 0 of AZD1222 vaccination. The chain carries TRBV7-9 and TRBJ2-7, with D unresolved. This TCR came from an adult in good health. The CDR3 DNA follows: TGTGCCAGCAGCGCCGGACGGGCCTACGAGCAGTACTTC. This codes for CASSAGRAYEQYF.